These 9 T cell receptor beta chains share one sample of origin, sequenced in a study of blood T cell repertoires in COVID-19. Only in-frame clones appear in the TCRdb table, and some are missing; sequencing was by immunoSEQ multiplex PCR. The table lists roughly 150,000 clones, around four fifths of them singletons. Material: peripheral blood. Receptors originate from a man aged 65-85 years with acute or convalescent COVID-19.

The sample holds a few counts of this clone. The chain employs TRBV6-5 and TRBJ1-6, with a possible D match to TRBD1 (5 bases). Trimming took off 6 bases at V and 7 bases at J, with 7 bases between the two ends. The CDR3 covers 12 residues. The germline V gene has CDR1 MNHEY and CDR2 SVGAGI. The chain's CDR3 is CASRRQNSPLHF. CDR3 nucleotides: TGTGCCAGCAGACGACAGAATTCACCCCTCCACTTT.

The CDR3 bases are TGCAGCGGATCACAGGGTTTGGGGGGCTACACCTTC. As protein: CSGSQGLGGYTF. The chain carries TRBV29-1 and TRBJ1-2, with D tentatively TRBD1 (6 bases). The CDR3 totals 12 residues. The ends were cut back, 7 bases at V and 8 bases at J, with 17 bases in the middle. Germline CDR1 and CDR2: SQVTM and ANQGSEA.

The genes are TRBV30 and TRBJ2-7, with 7 bases aligning to TRBD1. The CDR3 has 15 residues. J gave up 1 base and V 5 bases, and 11 bases lay outside the gene matches. CDR1 and CDR2 (germline): GTSNPN, SVGIG (reference sequence). The CDR3 reads CAWDYYRDSSYEQYF. The CDR3 coding sequence is TGTGCCTGGGATTACTACCGGGACAGTTCCTACGAGCAGTACTTC. Full variable domain (outside the CDR3, taken from reference TRBV30 and TRBJ2-7): SQTIHQWPATLVQPVGSPLSLECTVEGTSNPNLYWYRQAAGRGLQLLFYSVGIGQISSEVPQNLSASRPQDRQFILSSKKLLLSDSGFYLCAWDYYRDSSYEQYFGPGTRLTVT.

The genes are TRBV15 and TRBJ2-1; D uncertain. Looked up from germline, CDR1 is LNHNV and CDR2 is YYDKDF (reference sequence). The CDR3 runs to 12 residues. The V and J ends lost 4 bases and 7 bases respectively, with 8 bases between them. The CDR3 spells CATSTSSNEQFF. In DNA form, the CDR3 reads TGTGCCACCAGCACTTCCTCTAATGAGCAGTTCTTC.

The CDR3 DNA reads TGTGCCAGCAGTGAATATTACAGGGGGTACGAGCAGTACTTC. The encoded protein is CASSEYYRGYEQYF. V gene TRBV25-1 combines with J gene TRBJ2-7; 8 positions match TRBD1. Germline V gives CDR1 MGHDK, CDR2 SYGVNS. Germline trimming cut 0 bases from V and 4 bases from J; bases unmatched to any gene: 2. CDR3 length: 14 residues.

The table lists this clone with a count of one. The V gene is TRBV5-5, the J gene TRBJ2-3; D might be TRBD2 (6 bases). In germline, CDR1 is SGHKS, CDR2 YYEKEE (reference sequence). Trimming removed 1 base at V and 4 bases at J, with 13 bases between. The CDR3 is 15 residues long. The CDR3 is CASSLFAGSADTQYF. CDR3 DNA: TGTGCCAGCAGCTTGTTCGCGGGGAGTGCAGATACGCAGTATTTT.

The chain couples TRBV2 to TRBJ1-2; the match to TRBD1 covers 8 bases. V trimming: 4 bases; J trimming: 5 bases; junction bases outside the gene matches: 3. The CDR3 loop spans 13 amino acids. Germline CDR1 reads SNHLY; CDR2 reads FYNNEI. CDR3: CASSADRVYGYTF. CDR3 bases: TGTGCCAGCAGTGCGGACAGGGTATATGGCTACACCTTC.

The chain joins TRBV6-5 to TRBJ1-6, with 10 bases aligning to TRBD1. The CDR3 has 15 amino acids. With V trimmed by 6 bases and J by 9 bases, 8 bases remained unmatched. Per germline, CDR1 MNHEY and CDR2 SVGAGI. The CDR3 loop reads CASRAGTGDGSPLHF. CDR3 DNA sequence: TGTGCCAGCAGAGCTGGGACAGGGGACGGTTCACCCCTCCACTTT.

J is TRBJ2-6 and V is TRBV7-6, with TRBD2 as a possible D gene (5 bases). The CDR3 length is 15 residues. From germline, CDR1 is SGHVS and CDR2 FNYEAQ. The V end was cut by 5 bases, the J end by 1 base, with 9 bases between. CDR3 residues: CASSDAGSGANVLTF. Written as DNA, the CDR3 is TGTGCCAGCAGCGATGCGGGTTCTGGGGCCAACGTCCTGACTTTC.